A single T cell receptor beta chain is shown here with its context. This sample stems from a study of OX40 agonist ivuxolimab in advanced cancers. Study-level information: Hepatocellular carcinoma, melanoma, renal cell or head and neck cancer was diagnosed in the dose-escalation patients. Earlier treatment with anti-PD-1, anti-PD-L1 or anti-CTLA-4 was permitted, and about 40% had received some.

The CDR3 runs to 15 residues. J gave up 0 bases and V 4 bases, and 5 bases lay outside the gene matches. Germline V gives CDR1 SGDLS, CDR2 YYNGEE. Method: immunoSEQ multiplex PCR; TCRdb's copy keeps in-frame clones and lacks some. The table records fewer than 35,000 clones, more than 75% of them present only once. Peripheral blood came from all dose cohorts at three timepoints. This material consisted of CD4+ or CD8+ T cells sorted from blood, taken in a trial of the OX40 agonist ivuxolimab. The chain has TRBV9 and TRBJ2-7, with 9 bases lining up with TRBD1. The source is an adult with an advanced solid tumor such as melanoma, head and neck, liver or kidney cancer. CDR3 in DNA: TGTGCCAGCAGCTTAGGACAGGGGAGCTCCTACGAGCAGTACTTC. It translates to CASSLGQGSSYEQYF.